A single sample gave rise to the 19 T cell receptor beta chains below, sequenced in a study of shared clonotypes between healthy human individuals. The assay was immunoSEQ multiplex PCR, and TCRdb's table has in-frame clones only and misses some. Among approximately 500,000 clones, about 80% were seen once, and the ten largest hold under 15%. Sequenced: PBMCs. The receptor set was obtained from a woman aged 40 to 55 in good health. Some clones in this sample may be carry-over from other donors' samples.

This clone was picked up many times. V gene TRBV4-1 combines with J gene TRBJ2-7; D could derive from TRBD1 or TRBD2 (5 bases each). The CDR3 is 17 amino acids. From germline, CDR1 is MGHRA and CDR2 YSYEKL. V dropped 2 bases and J dropped 6 bases, with 23 bases sitting between them. The CDR3 sequence: CASSQKPPGTASGEQYF. CDR3 nucleotide sequence: TGCGCCAGCAGCCAAAAACCACCCGGGACGGCCTCAGGCGAGCAGTACTTC.

The chain carries TRBV7-9 and TRBJ2-7, with D possibly matching TRBD1 (6 bases). The CDR3 spans 16 residues. CDR1 is SEHNR, CDR2 FQNEAQ, per germline (reference sequence). Trimming removed 5 bases from V and 4 bases from J, with 21 bases in between. This chain's CDR3 is CASSGRVTGQGYEQYF. In nucleotides, the CDR3 is TGTGCCAGCAGCGGCAGAGTAACGGGACAAGGTTACGAGCAGTACTTC.

With regard to this clone: The junction and the germline gene differ at one end; a read error may be behind it. Other DNA sequences in this specimen translate into the identical CDR3. Here the CDR3 reads CASSSRGSGNTIYF. DNA for the CDR3: TGTGCTAGCAGCTCGAGGGGGTCTGGAAACACCATATATTTT. This sequence joins TRBV5-4 and TRBJ1-3; D may be TRBD1 (6 bases). This CDR3 has 14 residues. Germline V lookup: CDR1 SGHNT, CDR2 YYREEE (reference sequence).

The chain employs TRBV5-6 and TRBJ2-7, with D perhaps being TRBD1 or TRBD2 (6 bases each). Per germline, CDR1 SGHDT and CDR2 YYEEEE. Trimming took off 1 base at V and 2 bases at J, with 16 bases between the two ends. The CDR3 loop spans 16 amino acids. The CDR3 sequence: CASSLSGGTKPYEQYF. The CDR3 nucleotides read TGTGCCAGCAGCTTGAGTGGGGGGACAAAACCCTACGAGCAGTACTTC.

J is TRBJ2-7 and V is TRBV11-2; the D gene is possibly TRBD1 (5 bases). This CDR3 contains 15 residues. V gave up 5 bases and J gave up 2 bases, with 16 bases separating them. Germline V gene data show CDR1 as SGHAT and CDR2 as FQNNGV. Here the CDR3 DNA reads TGTGCCAGCAGCCCGAATTACGACAGTACCTACGAGCAGTACTTC. Protein: CASSPNYDSTYEQYF.

This chain connects TRBV28 to TRBJ2-2; TRBD2 matches at 13 bases. The CDR3 extends over 17 amino acids. Germline CDR1 reads MDHEN; CDR2 reads SYDVKM. The trim removed 5 bases at V and 7 bases at J, leaving 10 bases unmatched. Here the CDR3 DNA reads TGTGCCAGCAGTCCCGCACTAGCGGGAGGGCCCGGCGGGGAGCTGTTTTTT. It is translated as CASSPALAGGPGGELFF.

The chain carries TRBV19 and TRBJ2-7; 7 bases map to TRBD2. With 3 bases clipped from V and 6 bases from J, the junction kept 8 bases outside the gene matches. The length of the CDR3 is 14 residues. The V gene's germline CDR1 is LNHDA and CDR2 SQIVND (reference sequence). Here the CDR3 DNA reads TGTGCCAGTAGTATGCAAGGCAGGGAGGGCGAGCAGTACTTC. Protein sequence: CASSMQGREGEQYF.

The chain uses TRBV28 and TRBJ2-7; 7 bases fit TRBD2. CDR3 length: 13 amino acids. The ends lost 4 bases at V and 6 bases at J; junction bases unmatched: 6. The germline V gene encodes CDR1 MDHEN and CDR2 SYDVKM. This CDR3 reads CASSYLAAGEQYF. The CDR3 DNA is TGTGCCAGCAGTTATCTAGCGGCAGGCGAGCAGTACTTC.

This clone has at least ten counts. V gene TRBV7-2 combines with J gene TRBJ2-2; 11 nucleotides match TRBD1. Germline lookup yields CDR1 SGHTA and CDR2 FQGNSA. Trimming removed 5 bases from V and 4 bases from J; junction bases left unmatched: 6. The CDR3 sequence is 16 residues long. CDR3 coding DNA: TGTGCCAGCAGCCAGCGGACAGGGGGCGTCACCGGGGAGCTGTTTTTT. Its translation: CASSQRTGGVTGELFF.

This clone occurred once. The rearrangement links TRBV10-3 to TRBJ2-7; TRBD2 aligns across 11 bases. CDR3 length equals 13 residues. Trimming cost V 7 bases and J 4 bases; bases outside gene matches: 3. Looked up from germline, CDR1 is ENHRY and CDR2 is SYGVKD. The CDR3 loop is CAIMGTSGYEQYF. CDR3 nucleotide sequence: TGTGCCATCATGGGGACTAGCGGTTACGAGCAGTACTTC.

Worth noting for this clone: The identical CDR3 is also encoded by other nucleotide sequences in the sample. CDR3 nucleotides: TGTGCCTGGAGTGTAAGGGGCACAGATACGCAGTATTTT. Protein product: CAWSVRGTDTQYF. This chain connects TRBV30 to TRBJ2-3; the D is unclear. Trimming pared 0 bases from V and 1 base from J, leaving 5 bases between. The CDR3 loop spans 13 amino acids. Germline V gene data show CDR1 as GTSNPN and CDR2 as SVGIG (reference sequence).

This chain links TRBV7-2 with TRBJ2-7; the D gene is possibly TRBD2 (6 bases). The CDR3 length is 16 residues. Looked up from germline, CDR1 is SGHTA and CDR2 is FQGNSA. V was shortened by 5 bases and J by 5 bases, with 22 bases between the two germline ends. This chain's CDR3 is CASSPWIGREHDEQYF. CDR3 coding DNA: TGTGCCAGCAGCCCGTGGATAGGACGGGAGCATGACGAGCAGTACTTC.

The chain has TRBV23-1 and TRBJ1-6; D might be TRBD1 (5 bases). TRBV23-1 is given ORF status, its function remaining uncertain. The CDR3 runs to 17 residues. V lost 4 bases to trimming and J lost 10 bases, with 23 bases between them. This CDR3 is CASSLGPDSRVRSPLHF. Written as DNA, the CDR3 is TGCGCCAGCAGTCTTGGACCTGACAGTAGAGTCCGGTCACCCCTCCACTTT.

The rearrangement uses TRBV6-6 and TRBJ2-7, with 14 bases aligning to TRBD2. CDR3 length: 15 residues. V gave up 5 bases and J gave up 4 bases; unmatched junction bases: 4. Germline CDR1 and CDR2: MNHNY and SVGAGI (reference sequence). Written as DNA, the CDR3 is TGTGCCAGCAGTGATGGACTAGCGGGAGGATACGAGCAGTACTTC. This encodes CASSDGLAGGYEQYF.

V usage is TRBV29-1 and J usage is TRBJ1-2; D possibly corresponds to TRBD1 (5 bases). This CDR3 spans 13 amino acids. Between the trimmed V and J ends, which lost 6 bases and 4 bases, there was a span of 15 bases. Germline-derived CDR1 and CDR2 are SQVTM and ANQGSEA. As DNA, the CDR3 is TGCAGCGTGCCCCAGGACATAAGCTATGGCTACACCTTC. Translation: CSVPQDISYGYTF. The variable domain in full, with the rest retrieved from reference TRBV29-1 and TRBJ1-2, is SAVISQKPSRDICQRGTSLTIQCQVDSQVTMMFWYRQQPGQSLTLIATANQGSEATYESGFVIDKFPISRPNLTFSTLTVSNMSPEDSSIYLCSVPQDISYGYTFGSGTRLTVV.

With regard to this clone: The sample carries other DNA sequences with the same CDR3. The chain recombines TRBV7-9 with TRBJ2-1, with TRBD2 identical over 8 bases. CDR1 and CDR2 from the germline V gene are SEHNR and FQNEAQ (reference sequence). The V gene end was trimmed by 6 bases and the J gene end by 0 bases; junction bases not matched to a gene: 4. This CDR3 has 15 residues. The CDR3 DNA sequence: TGTGCCAGCAGTCGGAGCGGGAGCTCCTACAATGAGCAGTTCTTC. This translates into CASSRSGSSYNEQFF.

V gene TRBV28 combines with J gene TRBJ1-2; D is uncertain. Germline assignment: CDR1 MDHEN and CDR2 SYDVKM. The CDR3 extends over 15 amino acids. Trimming shortened V by 5 bases and J by 4 bases, and 17 bases separated the two germline ends. DNA for the CDR3: TGTGCCAGCAGTCGTCAGGTGGCCCGACGCTATGGCTACACCTTC. It encodes CASSRQVARRYGYTF.

The rearrangement joins TRBV18 to TRBJ2-7; possible D gene TRBD1, 6 bases. Trimming cost V 1 base and J 1 base, with 11 bases left between them. The CDR3 sequence is 15 residues long. CDR1 and CDR2 from the germline V gene are KGHSH and LQKENI. CDR3 bases: TGTGCCAGCTCACCACTTCAGGGGTCATCCTACGAGCAGTACTTC. It is translated as CASSPLQGSSYEQYF.

This clone was seen a few times. The chain employs TRBV7-3 and TRBJ2-2; D unclear. CDR1 and CDR2 (germline): SGHTA, FQGTGA. V lost 5 bases to trimming and J lost 8 bases, with 12 bases between them. The length of the CDR3 is 13 residues. This CDR3 is CASSPQPFGELFF. DNA of the CDR3: TGTGCCAGCAGCCCACAGCCCTTTGGGGAGCTGTTTTTT.